Listed below are T cell receptor beta chains from one sample, sequenced in a study of blood T cells in healthy people across ages. TCRdb redid the calling of the 5' RACE reads with MiXCR, one entry per CDR3 protein. Of over 600,000 distinct CDR3 sequences in the sample, 56% were seen once. The sequencing sample was made of blood. These receptors were collected from a middle-aged man in good health. CDR3s include the opening cysteine and the closing phenylalanine or tryptophan. Fields, in order: D gene, J gene, V gene, clone size, CDR3 DNA, CDR3 protein. The D gene is left open where the match is weak. Size is omitted from some rows. Given values are once, few, many or a class for expanded clones.

D: .; J: TRBJ2-3; V: TRBV20-1; size: .; DNA: TGCAGTGCTCCCCGCACAGGATTTGGAACCTCTAGCACAGATACGCAGTATTTT; CDR3: CSAPRTGFGTSSTDTQYF
D: .; J: TRBJ1-2; V: TRBV28; size: .; DNA: TGTGCCAGCAGTTCTTTACGGCAGGGCGTGGGTGGCTACACCTTC; CDR3: CASSSLRQGVGGYTF
D: .; J: TRBJ2-2; V: TRBV5-1; size: .; DNA: TGCGCCAGCAGCTCTCTTAGGACAGGGAAGACTTCTAGCGGGACTTCCACCGGGGAGCTGTTTTTT; CDR3: CASSSLRTGKTSSGTSTGELFF
D: TRBD1; J: TRBJ1-6; V: TRBV3-1; size: .; DNA: TGTGCCAGCAGCCAAACGACAGGGACGGATTCACCCCTCCACTTT; CDR3: CASSQTTGTDSPLHF
D: TRBD1; J: TRBJ2-7; V: TRBV28; size: .; DNA: TGTGCCAGCAGCTCCCCCGACAGGGACTACGAGCAGTACTTC; CDR3: CASSSPDRDYEQYF
D: TRBD1; J: TRBJ2-1; V: TRBV7-2; size: .; DNA: TGTGCCAGCAGCCCCATGGGACAGCGCTACAATGGGCAGTTCTTC; CDR3: CASSPMGQRYNGQFF
D: TRBD2; J: TRBJ2-1; V: TRBV28; size: once; DNA: TGTGCCAGCAGTGCAGGACTAGTTAGACAAGAGACCCAGTTCTTC; CDR3: CASSAGLVRQETQFF
D: .; J: TRBJ1-6; V: TRBV20-1; size: .; DNA: TGCAGTGCTAAAGATTTTCGAGCCGGGAACTCCTATAATTCACCCCTCCACTTT; CDR3: CSAKDFRAGNSYNSPLHF
D: .; J: TRBJ2-2; V: TRBV7-9; size: .; DNA: TGTGCCAGCAGCTTAGAACAGGGCACCGGGGAGCTGTTTTTT; CDR3: CASSLEQGTGELFF
D: .; J: TRBJ1-5; V: TRBV14; size: once; DNA: TGTGCCAGCAGCCCCAATATCGTCTTTGGGTTTGGGAACAATCAGCCCCAGCATTTT; CDR3: CASSPNIVFGFGNNQPQHF
D: .; J: TRBJ1-4; V: TRBV4-2; size: .; DNA: TGTGCCAGCAGCCTAGGGACCGTCCCGCCCGGGCACGAAAAACTGTTTTTT; CDR3: CASSLGTVPPGHEKLFF
D: .; J: TRBJ1-1; V: TRBV6-2/TRBV6-3; size: .; DNA: TGTGCCAGCAGGATATTTGGTGATTACACTGAAGCTTTCTTT; CDR3: CASRIFGDYTEAFF